The rows below give T cell receptor beta chains drawn from one sample of a study of blood T cell repertoires in COVID-19. TCRdb keeps only in-frame clones here, not all; method: immunoSEQ multiplex PCR. The repertoire holds roughly 30,000 clones, with around four fifths as singletons. Sequences were obtained from peripheral blood. The receptors here all came from a woman aged 60 to 75 with acute or convalescent COVID-19. Both conserved end residues are part of each CDR3. The D gene is left open where the match is weak. Clone size is given for some rows only: seen once, a few or many times, or a class if the clone is expanded.

abundance	len	j_gene	d_gene	v_gene	CDR3aa	CDR3nt
-	13	TRBJ1-2	TRBD1	TRBV5-8	CASSLAGGNGYTF	TGTGCCAGCAGCTTGGCAGGGGGCAATGGCTACACCTTC
few	16	TRBJ1-1	TRBD1	TRBV2	CASRVQGQLKNTEAFF	TGTGCCAGCAGGGTCCAGGGACAGCTTAAGAACACTGAAGCTTTCTTT
-	15	TRBJ1-5	TRBD1	TRBV27	CASSSLGTGNQPQHF	TGTGCCAGCAGTTCCCTCGGGACAGGTAATCAGCCCCAGCATTTT
-	15	TRBJ2-2	TRBD2	TRBV13	CARSWRGAGSGELFF	TGTGCCCGCAGCTGGCGGGGGGCCGGGTCCGGGGAGCTGTTTTTT
-	13	TRBJ1-2	TRBD1	TRBV5-6	CASSPGQDYGYTF	TGTGCCAGCAGCCCGGGACAGGACTATGGCTACACCTTC
-	16	TRBJ1-2	-	TRBV9	CASSPGGRAGAYGYTF	TGTGCCAGCAGCCCCGGGGGGAGAGCAGGAGCCTATGGCTACACCTTC
-	16	TRBJ1-5	-	TRBV21-1	CASSNRRGFSNQPQHF	TGTGCCAGCAGCAATCGAAGGGGCTTTAGCAATCAGCCCCAGCATTTT
-	21	TRBJ1-1	TRBD1	TRBV5-1	CASSSKPGQGPQTLKNTEAFF	TGCGCCAGCAGCTCAAAACCGGGACAGGGCCCACAAACTCTGAAGAACACTGAAGCTTTCTTT
-	11	TRBJ1-2	-	TRBV19	CASSISRDYTF	TGTGCCAGTAGTATCTCTCGGGATTACACCTTC
-	13	TRBJ1-5	-	TRBV30	CAWSGQVNQPQHF	TGTGCCTGGAGTGGGCAGGTCAATCAGCCCCAGCATTTT
-	17	TRBJ2-5	TRBD2	TRBV4-1	CASSHERGGLGRETQYF	TGCGCCAGCAGCCACGAACGGGGGGGGCTTGGGCGAGAGACCCAGTACTTC
-	15	TRBJ2-1	-	TRBV28	CASVTGGSVFGEQFF	TGTGCCAGCGTTACCGGAGGGAGCGTGTTTGGTGAGCAGTTCTTC
-	15	TRBJ2-7	-	TRBV30	CAWSDSPPDNIEQYF	TGTGCCTGGAGTGACTCACCCCCGGACAATATCGAGCAGTACTTC
-	13	TRBJ2-2	-	TRBV4-2	CASSQGTGGELFF	TGTGCCAGCAGCCAGGGAACAGGAGGGGAGCTGTTTTTT
-	11	TRBJ2-3	-	TRBV3-1/TRBV3-2	CASSQVGAQYF	TGTGCCAGCAGCCAAGTCGGTGCGCAGTATTTT
-	15	TRBJ2-1	-	TRBV21-1	CASSKARGPNNEQFF	TGTGCCAGCAGCAAAGCGCGGGGACCTAACAATGAGCAGTTCTTC
-	13	TRBJ2-1	-	TRBV29-1	CSVWQGQGNEQFF	TGCAGCGTTTGGCAGGGTCAGGGAAATGAGCAGTTCTTC
-	13	TRBJ2-7	TRBD2	TRBV7-9	CASRTSGGYEQYF	TGTGCCAGCAGGACTAGCGGGGGCTACGAGCAGTACTTC
-	13	TRBJ1-2	TRBD1	TRBV5-1	CASSEGGNYGYTF	TGCGCCAGCAGCGAAGGGGGCAACTATGGCTACACCTTC
-	15	TRBJ1-2	-	TRBV11-2	CASSLDFRQEHGYTF	TGTGCCAGCAGCTTAGATTTTCGGCAGGAACATGGCTACACCTTC
-	13	TRBJ2-7	-	TRBV3-1/TRBV3-2	CASSPKHQGEQYF	TGTGCCAGCAGCCCAAAGCATCAGGGCGAGCAGTACTTC
-	13	TRBJ1-2	-	TRBV3-1/TRBV3-2	CASSAAAARGYTF	TGTGCCAGCAGCGCCGCGGCGGCGCGAGGCTACACCTTC
-	12	TRBJ1-5	-	TRBV11-3	CASSLGDNPQHF	TGTGCCAGCAGCTTAGGGGACAACCCCCAGCATTTT
once	13	TRBJ2-7	-	TRBV24-1	CATSDFGANEQYF	TGTGCCACCAGTGATTTTGGGGCCAACGAGCAGTACTTC
-	12	TRBJ1-1	TRBD1	TRBV28	CASSRQGIEAFF	TGTGCCAGCAGTCGACAGGGAATTGAAGCTTTCTTT
few	13	TRBJ1-1	-	TRBV2	CASSPKGVPAAFF	TGTGCCAGCAGCCCCAAAGGGGTCCCGGCAGCTTTCTTT
-	19	TRBJ1-6	-	TRBV28	CASRSHPGSYLRDNSPLHF	TGTGCCAGCCGCTCCCACCCCGGGAGCTACCTGCGTGACAATTCACCCCTCCACTTT
-	15	TRBJ2-3	TRBD1	TRBV2	CASRKDRGKADTQYF	TGTGCCAGCAGAAAGGACAGGGGCAAGGCAGATACGCAGTATTTT
few	14	TRBJ1-2	TRBD1	TRBV9	CASSVDGQGYGYTF	TGTGCCAGCAGCGTAGACGGACAGGGGTATGGCTACACCTTC
-	13	TRBJ1-6	-	TRBV12-3/TRBV12-4	CASRAGYNSPLHF	TGTGCCAGCAGGGCAGGGTATAATTCACCCCTCCACTTT
-	14	TRBJ1-4	-	TRBV4-1	CASSNPTESGKLFF	TGCGCCAGCAGCAATCCGACAGAATCGGGAAAACTGTTTTTT
-	14	TRBJ2-7	-	TRBV6-5	CASSEGWASYEQYF	TGTGCCAGCAGCGAGGGCTGGGCCTCCTACGAGCAGTACTTC
medium-sized	13	TRBJ2-1	-	TRBV5-5	CASTLDSYNEQFF	TGTGCCAGCACCTTGGACAGTTACAATGAGCAGTTCTTC
-	17	TRBJ2-5	-	TRBV15	CATSRAPQPTPGETQYF	TGTGCCACCAGCAGAGCCCCTCAACCCACCCCGGGAGAGACCCAGTACTTC
-	15	TRBJ2-7	TRBD1	TRBV7-9	CASSPRTGTSYEQYF	TGTGCCAGCAGCCCCCGGACAGGGACATCCTACGAGCAGTACTTC
-	16	TRBJ2-5	TRBD2	TRBV18	CASSRLAGGAEETQYF	TGTGCCAGCTCTCGACTAGCGGGGGGAGCCGAAGAGACCCAGTACTTC